The subject of this entry is one T cell receptor beta chain. Its specificity is unknown. Germline V gene data show CDR1 as SGDLS and CDR2 as YYNGEE. The CDR3 consists of 13 residues. V was cut by 5 bases and J by 2 bases, with 8 bases left in between. The sample comes from a study of OX40 agonist ivuxolimab in advanced cancers. For the study at large: Three patients showed partial responses: one hepatocellular carcinoma and two cutaneous melanoma cases. General study points: On average, CD8+ T cells had more expanded clones than CD4+.

Here immunoSEQ multiplex PCR was the method, and the copy in TCRdb shows in-frame clones only, minus some. The data show 55,000 to 60,000 clones, around 90% seen once. The origin of this receptor is an adult with an advanced solid tumor such as melanoma, head and neck, liver or kidney cancer. V usage is TRBV9 and J usage is TRBJ1-3; D is uncertain. This specimen consisted of CD4+ or CD8+ T cells sorted from blood, obtained in a trial of the OX40 agonist ivuxolimab. The CDR3 DNA reads as TGTGCCAGCAGTCTGACCCCTGGAAACACCATATATTTT. Residues: CASSLTPGNTIYF.